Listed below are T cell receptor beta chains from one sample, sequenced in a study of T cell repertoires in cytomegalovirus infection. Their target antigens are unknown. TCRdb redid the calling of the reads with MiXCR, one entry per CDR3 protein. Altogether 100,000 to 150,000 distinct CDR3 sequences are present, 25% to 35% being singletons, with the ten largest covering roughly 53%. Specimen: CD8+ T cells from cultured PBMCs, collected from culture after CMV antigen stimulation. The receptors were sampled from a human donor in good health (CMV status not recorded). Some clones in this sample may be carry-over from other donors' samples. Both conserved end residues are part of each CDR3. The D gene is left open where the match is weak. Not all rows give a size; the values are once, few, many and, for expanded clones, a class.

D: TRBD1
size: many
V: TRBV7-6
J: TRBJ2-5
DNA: TGTGCCAGCAGCTCGGTTCCGGGACAGAAAGAGACCCAGTACTTC
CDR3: CASSSVPGQKETQYF

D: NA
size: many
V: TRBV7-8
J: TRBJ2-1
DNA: TGTGCCAGCAGCTCCTCGGGGGAGGTAAGCGGTGAGCAGTTCTTC
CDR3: CASSSSGEVSGEQFF

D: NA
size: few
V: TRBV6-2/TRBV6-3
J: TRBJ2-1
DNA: TGTGCCAGCAGTTCCTATCCAGGGGACTACAATGAGCAGTTCTTC
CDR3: CASSSYPGDYNEQFF

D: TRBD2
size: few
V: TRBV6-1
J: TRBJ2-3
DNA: TGTGCCAGCAGTGAGGGCGGGGGGGCCCCAGATACGCAGTATTTT
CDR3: CASSEGGGAPDTQYF

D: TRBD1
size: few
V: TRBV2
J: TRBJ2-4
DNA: TGTGCCAGCAGTGAAGGGAGAAGGGGGCTTGCCAAAAACATTCAGTACTTC
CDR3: CASSEGRRGLAKNIQYF

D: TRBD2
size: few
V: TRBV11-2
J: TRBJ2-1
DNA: TGTGCCAGCAGCTATAGCGGGGGGGCCTACAATGAGCAGTTCTTC
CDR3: CASSYSGGAYNEQFF

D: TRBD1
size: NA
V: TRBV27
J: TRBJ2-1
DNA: TGTGCCAGCAGACCATACCGGGACAGGGACAATGAGCAGTTCTTC
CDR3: CASRPYRDRDNEQFF

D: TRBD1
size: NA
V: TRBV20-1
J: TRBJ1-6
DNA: TGCAGTGCTCAAAACAGGGGGACCTATAATTCACCCCTCCACTTT
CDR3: CSAQNRGTYNSPLHF

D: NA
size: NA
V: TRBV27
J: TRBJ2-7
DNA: TGTGCCAGCAGTCCGTCGGGCAGGTTTCACGAGCAGTACTTC
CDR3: CASSPSGRFHEQYF

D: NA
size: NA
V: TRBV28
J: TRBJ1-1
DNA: TGTGCCAGCACCGCAACTGAAGCTTTCTTT
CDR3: CASTATEAFF

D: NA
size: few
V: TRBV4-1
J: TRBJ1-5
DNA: TGCGCCAGCAGCCAAGACATGGAGGCAGGGCTGGATCAGCCCCAGCATTTT
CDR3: CASSQDMEAGLDQPQHF

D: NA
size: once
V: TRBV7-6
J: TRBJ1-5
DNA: TGTGCCAGCAGCTTAGCCAATAGCAATCAGCCCCAGCATTTT
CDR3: CASSLANSNQPQHF

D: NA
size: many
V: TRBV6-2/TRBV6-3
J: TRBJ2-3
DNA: TGTGCCAGCAGCGCAGGGGTGAGCACAGATACGCAGTATTTT
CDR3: CASSAGVSTDTQYF

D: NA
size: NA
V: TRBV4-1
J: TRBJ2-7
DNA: TGCGCCAGCAGCCAAGATAATGGGATTGGGTTCGAGCAGTACTTC
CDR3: CASSQDNGIGFEQYF

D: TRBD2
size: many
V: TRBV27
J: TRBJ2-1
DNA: TGTGCCAGCAGTTCTGGACTAGCGGGTTACAATGAGCAGTTCTTC
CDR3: CASSSGLAGYNEQFF

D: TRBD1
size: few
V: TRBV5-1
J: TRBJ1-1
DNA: TGCGCCAGCAGCTTGGAAGGGGGCAAAACTGAAGCTTTCTTT
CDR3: CASSLEGGKTEAFF

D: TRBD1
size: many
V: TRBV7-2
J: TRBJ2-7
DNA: TGTGCCAGCAGCTCCTGGACAGGGGACGGGTACGAGCAGTACTTC
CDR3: CASSSWTGDGYEQYF

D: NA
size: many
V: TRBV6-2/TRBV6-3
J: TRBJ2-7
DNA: TGTGCCAGCAGATCAAGACACTACAATTACGAGCAGTACTTC
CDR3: CASRSRHYNYEQYF

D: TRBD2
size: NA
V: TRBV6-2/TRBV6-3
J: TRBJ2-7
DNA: TGTGCCAGCAGCCTGGGACTACCGTACTACGAGCAGTACTTC
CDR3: CASSLGLPYYEQYF

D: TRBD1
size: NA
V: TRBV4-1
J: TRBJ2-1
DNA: TGCGCCAGCAGCTTACAGGGGGCGGGCAACAATGAGCAGTTCTTC
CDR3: CASSLQGAGNNEQFF

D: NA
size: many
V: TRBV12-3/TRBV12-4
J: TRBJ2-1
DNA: TGTGCCAGCAGTTTGGGAGCCACAGGTGGTGAGCAGTTCTTC
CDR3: CASSLGATGGEQFF

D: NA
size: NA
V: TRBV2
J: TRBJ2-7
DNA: TGTGCCAGCAGTGGTCACACTATAGGGGCCGTTTCCTACGAGCAGTACTTC
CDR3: CASSGHTIGAVSYEQYF

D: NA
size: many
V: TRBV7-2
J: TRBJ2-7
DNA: TGTGCCAGCAGCTTGGAGCTGGGAACCTGGGGTTACGAGCAGTACTTC
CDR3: CASSLELGTWGYEQYF

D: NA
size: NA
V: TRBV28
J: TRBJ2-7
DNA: TGTGCCAGCAGTTTTTGGCGGGGCTACGAGCAGTACTTC
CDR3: CASSFWRGYEQYF

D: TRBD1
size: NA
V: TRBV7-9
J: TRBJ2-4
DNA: TGTGCCAGCAGCTCGGATCAAACAGGGGCCGTGCATAATTTAGCCAAAAACATTCAGTACTTC
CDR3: CASSSDQTGAVHNLAKNIQYF

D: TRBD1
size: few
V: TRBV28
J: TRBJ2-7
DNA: TGTGCCAGCAACCCCGGGCAGGGGGACGACGAGCAGTACTTC
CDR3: CASNPGQGDDEQYF

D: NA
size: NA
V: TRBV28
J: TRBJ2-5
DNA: TGTGCCAGCAGTTTGTGGGCAGGTTCTGTAATGGAGACCCAGTACTTC
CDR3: CASSLWAGSVMETQYF

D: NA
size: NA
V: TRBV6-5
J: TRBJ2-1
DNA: TGTGCCAGCAGTTACGGGGCAGAAGCTGAGCAGTTCTTC
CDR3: CASSYGAEAEQFF

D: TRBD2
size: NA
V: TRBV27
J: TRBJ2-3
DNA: TGTGCCAGCAGTTTGCTAGCGGGCGTAAGCACAGATACGCAGTATTTT
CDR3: CASSLLAGVSTDTQYF

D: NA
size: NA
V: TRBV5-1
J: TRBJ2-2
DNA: TGCGCCAGCAGCTCTAGGGACCCAGACACCGGGGAGCTGTTTTTT
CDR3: CASSSRDPDTGELFF

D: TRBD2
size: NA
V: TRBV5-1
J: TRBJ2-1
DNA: TGCGCCAGCAGCTTTTTACCAGCGGGGGGGCCAAATGAGCAGTTCTTC
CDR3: CASSFLPAGGPNEQFF

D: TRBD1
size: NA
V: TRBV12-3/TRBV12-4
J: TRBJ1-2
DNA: TGTGCCAGCAGTTTAGTCAACAGGGGATATGGCTACACCTTC
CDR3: CASSLVNRGYGYTF

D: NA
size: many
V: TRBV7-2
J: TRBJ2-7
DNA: TGTGCCAGCAGCCCGCCTTATCGGGATACAGTCAACGAGCAGTACTTC
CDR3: CASSPPYRDTVNEQYF

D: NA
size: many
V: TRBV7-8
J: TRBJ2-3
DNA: TGTGCCAGCAGCTTAAGCGTTTTCTCGGGGGCCACAGATACGCAGTATTTT
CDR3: CASSLSVFSGATDTQYF

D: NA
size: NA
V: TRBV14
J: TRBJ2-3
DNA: TGTGCCAGCAGCCAAGAGCACCCGGGACTGAGCACAGATACGCAGTATTTT
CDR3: CASSQEHPGLSTDTQYF

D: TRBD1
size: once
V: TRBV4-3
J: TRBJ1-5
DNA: TGCGCCAGCAGCCTCTTTGCCGGGACAGCTAATCAGCCCCAGCATTTT
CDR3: CASSLFAGTANQPQHF

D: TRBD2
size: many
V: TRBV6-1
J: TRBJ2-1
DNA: TGTGCCAGCAGTGAAGCGGCGGGGGAGGGCAATGAGCAGTTCTTC
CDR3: CASSEAAGEGNEQFF

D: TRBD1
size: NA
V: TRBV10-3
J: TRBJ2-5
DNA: TGTGCCATCAGTGAAGGGACAGGGGCAGAGACCCAGTACTTC
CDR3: CAISEGTGAETQYF

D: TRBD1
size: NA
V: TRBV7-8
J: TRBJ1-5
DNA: TGTGCCAGCAGCTTATTCAGGGGGCTTAATCAGCCCCAGCATTTT
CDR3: CASSLFRGLNQPQHF

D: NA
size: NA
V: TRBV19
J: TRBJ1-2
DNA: TGTGCCAGTAGTCCCCTTCCCCTAGGCTATGGCTACACCTTC
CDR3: CASSPLPLGYGYTF

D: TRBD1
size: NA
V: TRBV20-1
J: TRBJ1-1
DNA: TGCAGTGCTAGACAGGGGGCCACTGAAGCTTTCTTT
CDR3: CSARQGATEAFF

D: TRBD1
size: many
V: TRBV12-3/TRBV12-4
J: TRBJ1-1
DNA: TGTGCCAGCAGGTCCCGGGGCGGGACAGGGGGCCGCACTGAAGCTTTCTTT
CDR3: CASRSRGGTGGRTEAFF

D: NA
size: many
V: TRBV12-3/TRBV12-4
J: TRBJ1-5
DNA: TGTGCCAGCAGTACAGGGTTCTTCAATCAGCCCCAGCATTTT
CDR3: CASSTGFFNQPQHF

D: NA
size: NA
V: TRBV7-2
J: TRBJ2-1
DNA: TGTGCCAGCAGCTTTGGGCAGAGCTCCTACAATGAGCAGTTCTTC
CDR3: CASSFGQSSYNEQFF

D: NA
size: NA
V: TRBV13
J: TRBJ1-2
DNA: TGTGCCAGCAGCTTAGGTGCGGTTCTCACCTTC
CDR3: CASSLGAVLTF

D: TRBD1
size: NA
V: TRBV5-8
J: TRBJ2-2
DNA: TGTGCCAGCAGCTTGGCAAGACAGGGAAGGAGCGCGAACACCGGGGAGCTGTTTTTT
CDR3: CASSLARQGRSANTGELFF

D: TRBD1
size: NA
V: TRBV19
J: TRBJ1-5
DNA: TGTGCCGGTAGTACTCTTCCGGGACAGGGTTATAGCAATCAGCCCCAGCATTTT
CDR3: CAGSTLPGQGYSNQPQHF

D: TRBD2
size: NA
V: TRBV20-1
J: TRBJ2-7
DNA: TGCAGTGCCAGAGTTCTAGCGGGTTTATCCGAGCAGTACTTC
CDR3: CSARVLAGLSEQYF

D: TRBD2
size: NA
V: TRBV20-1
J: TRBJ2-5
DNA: TGCAGTGCTAGATTAAGCGGGGGGGCGATTCGGGAGACCCAGTACTTC
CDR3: CSARLSGGAIRETQYF

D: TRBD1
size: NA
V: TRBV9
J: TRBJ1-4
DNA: TGTGCCAGCAGCCAGGGGGCAGGTGAAAAACTGTTTTTT
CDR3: CASSQGAGEKLFF

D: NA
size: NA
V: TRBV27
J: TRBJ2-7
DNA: TGTGCCTCGGGGCCCTGGTACGAGCAGTACTTC
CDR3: CASGPWYEQYF

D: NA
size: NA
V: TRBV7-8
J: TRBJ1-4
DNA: TGTGCCAGCAGCCCCCGGCGCGGGGGCCTAACTAATGAAAAACTGTTTTTT
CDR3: CASSPRRGGLTNEKLFF

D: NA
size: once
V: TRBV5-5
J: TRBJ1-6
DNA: TGTGCCAGCAGCTTTACGGCTCCGGCAAATAATTCACCCCTCCACTTT
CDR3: CASSFTAPANNSPLHF

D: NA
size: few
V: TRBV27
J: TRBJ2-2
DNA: TGTGCCAGCAGTTTACAGGGTTCCGGGGAGCTGTTTTTT
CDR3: CASSLQGSGELFF